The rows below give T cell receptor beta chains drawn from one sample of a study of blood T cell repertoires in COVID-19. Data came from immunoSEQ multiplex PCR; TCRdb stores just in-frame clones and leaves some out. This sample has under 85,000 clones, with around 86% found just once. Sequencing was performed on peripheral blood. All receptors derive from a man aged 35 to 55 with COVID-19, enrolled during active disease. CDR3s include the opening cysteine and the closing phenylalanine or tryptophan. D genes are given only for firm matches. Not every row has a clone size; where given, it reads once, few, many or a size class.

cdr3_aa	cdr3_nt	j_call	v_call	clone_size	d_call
CASSSGQGNYGYTF	TGTGCCAGCAGTTCCGGACAGGGAAACTATGGCTACACCTTC	TRBJ1-2	TRBV28	once	TRBD1
CASKGGSPNTIYF	TGTGCCAGTAAAGGGGGCTCTCCAAACACCATATATTTT	TRBJ1-3	TRBV28	few	TRBD1
CASSQTGGARYGYTF	TGCGCCAGCAGCCAGACAGGGGGCGCTCGGTATGGCTACACCTTC	TRBJ1-2	TRBV4-1	once	TRBD1
CASSRGTLGTDTQYF	TGTGCCAGCAGCCGCGGGACGTTGGGGACAGATACGCAGTATTTT	TRBJ2-3	TRBV6-5	-	-
CASSQDLRGNEQFF	TGTGCCAGCAGCCAAGATCTAAGGGGCAATGAGCAGTTCTTC	TRBJ2-1	TRBV3-1/TRBV3-2	-	-
CASSYLHLVTRGSLHF	TGTGCCAGCAGTTACCTCCACCTCGTTACCCGGGGGTCCCTCCACTTT	TRBJ1-6	TRBV6-5	-	-
CASRAAGGFTDTQYF	TGTGCCAGTAGAGCCGCGGGAGGCTTTACAGATACGCAGTATTTT	TRBJ2-3	TRBV19	once	TRBD2
CASTTRQGGQPQHF	TGTGCCAGCACCACAAGACAGGGGGGCCAGCCCCAGCATTTT	TRBJ1-5	TRBV6-5	-	TRBD1
CASSFGSPGWGDIQYF	TGCGCCAGCAGCTTCGGCAGTCCCGGATGGGGGGACATTCAGTACTTC	TRBJ2-4	TRBV5-1	-	-
CASSFRLTGELFF	TGTGCCAGCAGCTTCAGACTTACCGGGGAGCTGTTTTTT	TRBJ2-2	TRBV11-2	-	-
CAIGGGVTDEQFF	TGTGCCATCGGTGGGGGGGTAACAGATGAGCAGTTCTTC	TRBJ2-1	TRBV10-3	-	TRBD2
CASSHYDGFSYEQYF	TGTGCCAGCAGTCACTACGATGGATTCTCCTACGAGCAGTACTTC	TRBJ2-7	TRBV27	-	-
CASRPGGSNPWETQYF	TGTGCCAGCAGGCCGGGGGGCTCTAACCCCTGGGAGACCCAGTACTTC	TRBJ2-5	TRBV11-2	-	-
CASSVDRGNTGELFF	TGCGCCAGCAGCGTGGACAGGGGGAACACCGGGGAGCTGTTTTTT	TRBJ2-2	TRBV5-1	-	TRBD1
CASSESAFPLHF	TGTGCCAGCAGTGAGTCTGCCTTTCCCCTCCACTTT	TRBJ1-6	TRBV6-6	-	-
CAIGGVSPLHF	TGTGCCATCGGAGGGGTCTCACCCCTCCACTTT	TRBJ1-6	TRBV3-1/TRBV3-2	-	-
CASSYMQGGSPLHF	TGTGCCAGCAGTTACATGCAGGGGGGTTCACCCCTCCACTTT	TRBJ1-6	TRBV6-5	once	TRBD1
CASSEAGPYNEQFF	TGCGCCAGCAGTGAAGCGGGACCTTACAATGAGCAGTTCTTC	TRBJ2-1	TRBV10-1	-	TRBD2
CASSPPGQTGANVLTF	TGTGCCAGCAGTCCCCCGGGACAGACTGGGGCCAACGTCCTGACTTTC	TRBJ2-6	TRBV27	-	TRBD1
CAWMPGYNEKLFF	TGTGCCTGGATGCCGGGATATAATGAAAAACTGTTTTTT	TRBJ1-4	TRBV30	-	-
CASSFGLAGGNEQFF	TGTGCCAGCAGCTTTGGTCTAGCGGGGGGGAATGAGCAGTTCTTC	TRBJ2-1	TRBV11-3	-	TRBD2
CASSMIQGTDTQYF	TGTGCCAGCAGCATGATACAGGGGACAGATACGCAGTATTTT	TRBJ2-3	TRBV11-2	-	TRBD1
CASRRDPPYNEQFF	TGTGCCAGCAGGCGGGATCCCCCCTACAATGAGCAGTTCTTC	TRBJ2-1	TRBV6-5	-	-
CASSYSGTGPYGYTF	TGTGCCAGCAGCTATTCCGGGACAGGACCCTATGGCTACACCTTC	TRBJ1-2	TRBV7-9	once	TRBD1
CAIITSTYNEQFF	TGTGCCATCATTACTAGTACCTACAATGAGCAGTTCTTC	TRBJ2-1	TRBV12-3/TRBV12-4	-	-
CASSSGQGTDTQYF	TGTGCCAGCAGCTCCGGACAGGGCACAGATACGCAGTATTTT	TRBJ2-3	TRBV7-6	few	TRBD1
CASSYSWVKGDSPLHF	TGTGCCAGCAGTTACTCGTGGGTTAAGGGGGATTCACCCCTCCACTTT	TRBJ1-6	TRBV6-5	-	-
CASSLGPGRDNQPQHF	TGTGCCAGTAGTTTAGGGCCGGGGCGGGACAATCAGCCCCAGCATTTT	TRBJ1-5	TRBV6-6	-	-
CASRAGLAGSNEQFF	TGTGCCAGCAGGGCGGGACTAGCGGGGTCTAATGAGCAGTTCTTC	TRBJ2-1	TRBV6-5	-	TRBD2
CASSFWRGGAQNEQFF	TGTGCCAGCAGCTTCTGGCGGGGGGGCGCTCAAAATGAGCAGTTCTTC	TRBJ2-1	TRBV5-4	-	TRBD2
CASGKTGVLSEQYF	TGCGCCAGCGGGAAAACAGGGGTTCTAAGCGAGCAGTACTTC	TRBJ2-7	TRBV10-2	-	TRBD1
CASSPDGGGRDTQYF	TGTGCCAGCAGCCCGGATGGGGGGGGACGGGATACGCAGTATTTT	TRBJ2-3	TRBV5-4	-	TRBD2
CASSPRGAGDISYEQYF	TGTGCCAGCAGTCCCCGAGGAGCGGGGGATATCTCCTACGAGCAGTACTTC	TRBJ2-7	TRBV14	-	TRBD2
CASTHVTGNYGYTF	TGCGCCAGCACCCACGTTACGGGAAACTATGGCTACACCTTC	TRBJ1-2	TRBV4-1	-	-
CASRRGGQGSDTQYF	TGTGCCAGCAGGAGGGGGGGACAGGGGTCAGATACGCAGTATTTT	TRBJ2-3	TRBV28	few	TRBD1
CASTPGTYYNEQFF	TGTGCCAGTACCCCCGGGACATACTACAATGAGCAGTTCTTC	TRBJ2-1	TRBV19	-	-
CAWSVGANNEQFF	TGTGCCTGGAGTGTAGGGGCTAACAATGAGCAGTTCTTC	TRBJ2-1	TRBV30	-	-
CASSVRDNSPLHF	TGTGCCAGCAGCGTTAGAGATAATTCACCCCTCCACTTT	TRBJ1-6	TRBV9	once	-
CASKVQSGTGELFF	TGTGCCAGTAAAGTGCAATCGGGTACCGGGGAGCTGTTTTTT	TRBJ2-2	TRBV19	-	-
CASSPGTGGAEQYF	TGTGCCAGCAGTCCCGGGACAGGGGGGGCCGAGCAGTACTTC	TRBJ2-7	TRBV27	-	TRBD1
CASRHRGLFGYTF	TGTGCCAGCCGTCACAGGGGGCTCTTTGGCTACACCTTC	TRBJ1-2	TRBV6-5	-	TRBD1
CASSEALGGFGYTF	TGTGCCAGCAGTGAAGCGCTCGGAGGGTTCGGCTACACCTTC	TRBJ1-2	TRBV6-1	few	-
CASSLTSGTGGSGANVLTF	TGTGCCAGCAGCTTGACTTCCGGGACAGGGGGTTCCGGGGCCAACGTCCTGACTTTC	TRBJ2-6	TRBV5-5	once	TRBD1
CASSLVSLTDTQYF	TGTGCCAGCAGCTTGGTGAGCCTCACAGATACGCAGTATTTT	TRBJ2-3	TRBV5-6	-	-
CASSLEGARNTEAFF	TGCGCCAGCAGCTTGGAGGGGGCGAGGAACACTGAAGCTTTCTTT	TRBJ1-1	TRBV5-1	-	TRBD1
CAISESTVGTEAFF	TGTGCCATCAGTGAGTCAACAGTAGGAACTGAAGCTTTCTTT	TRBJ1-1	TRBV10-3	-	-
CASSFDSSNEKLFF	TGTGCCAGCAGCTTTGACAGTAGTAATGAAAAACTGTTTTTT	TRBJ1-4	TRBV11-1	-	-
CACPKDYSSYNEQFF	TGTGCCTGCCCCAAGGACTATAGCTCCTACAATGAGCAGTTCTTC	TRBJ2-1	TRBV30	-	-
CASSRGTSGPRETQYF	TGTGCCAGCAGTAGGGGGACTAGCGGGCCGAGGGAGACCCAGTACTTC	TRBJ2-5	TRBV2	-	TRBD2
CATSRDRSGTGTGNTIYF	TGTGCCACCAGCAGAGATAGGTCCGGGACAGGGACTGGAAACACCATATATTTT	TRBJ1-3	TRBV15	-	TRBD1
CASSLSDPHGSPLHF	TGCGCCAGCAGCCTGAGCGACCCGCACGGCTCACCCCTCCACTTT	TRBJ1-6	TRBV5-1	-	-
CATSREGIGTGRSYEQYF	TGTGCCACCAGCAGAGAAGGGATCGGGACAGGTCGCTCCTACGAGCAGTACTTC	TRBJ2-7	TRBV15	-	TRBD1
CASSRQGAGNTIYF	TGTGCCAGCAGCCGTCAGGGGGCTGGAAACACCATATATTTT	TRBJ1-3	TRBV3-1/TRBV3-2	-	TRBD1